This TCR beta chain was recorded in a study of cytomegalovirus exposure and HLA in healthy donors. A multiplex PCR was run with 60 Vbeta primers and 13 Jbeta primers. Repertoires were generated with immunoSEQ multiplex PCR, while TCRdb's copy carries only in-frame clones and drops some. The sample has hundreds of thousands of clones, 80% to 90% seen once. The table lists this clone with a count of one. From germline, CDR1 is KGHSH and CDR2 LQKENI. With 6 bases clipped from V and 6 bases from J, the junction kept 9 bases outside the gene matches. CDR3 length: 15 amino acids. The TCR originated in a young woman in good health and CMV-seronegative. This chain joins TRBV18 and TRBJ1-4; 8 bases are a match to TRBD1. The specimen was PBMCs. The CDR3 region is CASSPRTGNYEKLFF. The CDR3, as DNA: TGTGCCAGCTCGCCTCGGACAGGGAATTATGAAAAACTGTTTTTT.